The sequence of this T cell receptor beta chain was determined in a study of PD-L1 blockade in urothelial cancer. The wider study: Blood drawn 3 weeks (second dose) and 6 weeks after treatment start was analyzed.

The CDR3 totals 17 residues. Trimming cost V 3 bases and J 3 bases; bases outside gene matches: 8. The V gene's germline CDR1 is KGHSH and CDR2 LQKENI. Sequencing used immunoSEQ multiplex PCR; TCRdb keeps in-frame clones, though not all of them. The repertoire holds around 35,000 clones, with 82% as singletons. The sequencing used PBMCs, collected around atezolizumab (anti-PD-L1) treatment. This sequence joins TRBV18 and TRBJ2-3; 11 nucleotides align to TRBD2. The receptor was isolated from a man aged 60-69 years with urothelial cancer. The CDR3 region is CASSPSGGAVRTDTQYF. In DNA form, the CDR3 reads TGTGCCAGCTCACCTAGCGGGGGGGCCGTTAGGACAGATACGCAGTATTTT. Filled out from reference TRBV18 and TRBJ2-3, the complete variable domain reads NAGVMQNPRHLVRRRGQEARLRCSPMKGHSHVYWYRQLPEEGLKFMVYLQKENIIDESGMPKERFSAEFPKEGPSILRIQQVVRGDSAAYFCASSPSGGAVRTDTQYFGPGTRLTVL.